Below are 14 T cell receptor beta chains sequenced from a single sample in a study of shared clonotypes between healthy human individuals. Sequencing used immunoSEQ multiplex PCR; TCRdb keeps in-frame clones, though not all of them. The repertoire holds some 500,000 clones, with roughly 95% as singletons. Sample: naive CD4+ T cells sorted from blood. Stated subset: CD45RA+ positively selected. The receptor set was obtained from a woman under 40 in good health.

This clone was counted once. This chain uses TRBV7-9 with TRBJ2-1; TRBD1 aligns across 9 bases. Germline loops: CDR1 SEHNR, CDR2 FQNEAQ (reference sequence). The CDR3 contains 15 residues. The V and J ends lost 5 bases and 12 bases, in that order; junction bases with no gene match: 14. The CDR3 reads CASSPGGQGYRVQFF. For the CDR3, the DNA is TGTGCCAGCAGCCCTGGGGGACAGGGATATCGTGTGCAGTTCTTC.

This clone was recorded only once. The chain employs TRBV7-6 and TRBJ2-5; D unresolved. The CDR3 length is 20 residues. The V gene's germline CDR1 is SGHVS and CDR2 FNYEAQ. The germline V and J ends were trimmed by 3 bases and 3 bases, with 29 bases remaining between them. Written as DNA, the CDR3 is TGTGCCAGCAGCTTCCACGCCACCACGCCCCCCCTAATTAGCAAAGAGACCCAGTACTTC. This sequence encodes CASSFHATTPPLISKETQYF.

The chain uses TRBV5-4 and TRBJ2-5; 9 bases map to TRBD2. After removal of 0 bases from V and 2 bases from J, the junction contained 5 bases not matched to a gene. CDR1 is SGHNT, CDR2 YYREEE, per germline (reference sequence). The CDR3 is 16 amino acids. The CDR3 region is CASSLAMAGGQETQYF. Written as DNA, the CDR3 is TGTGCCAGCAGCTTGGCCATGGCGGGAGGGCAAGAGACCCAGTACTTC.

The genes are TRBV27 and TRBJ1-6; D uncertain. V was cut by 3 bases and J by 3 bases, with 15 bases left in between. CDR1 and CDR2 from the germline V gene are MNHEY and SMNVEV (reference sequence). CDR3 length: 17 amino acids. The CDR3 DNA sequence: TGTGCCAGCAGTTTTAGGGTACGAAGGAACTATAATTCACCCCTCCACTTT. As protein: CASSFRVRRNYNSPLHF.

This chain uses TRBV14 with TRBJ2-7; D is uncertain. The CDR3 covers 14 residues. Germline V gene sequence: CDR1 SGHDN, CDR2 FVKESK. Trimming removed 1 base from V and 6 bases from J, with 13 bases in between. The chain's CDR3 is CASSQVTVVGEQYF. CDR3 coding DNA: TGTGCCAGCAGCCAAGTGACGGTGGTTGGCGAGCAGTACTTC.

The chain carries TRBV5-1 and TRBJ2-2, with D maybe TRBD1 (6 bases). From germline, CDR1 is SGHRS and CDR2 YFSETQ. This CDR3 has 15 residues. Trimming stripped 10 bases from V and 6 bases from J, with 22 bases between. The DNA for the CDR3 is TGCGCCTCGGCAACTGGGACAAAAGCCGCCGGGGAGCTGTTTTTT. Translated: CASATGTKAAGELFF.

This chain joins TRBV5-1 and TRBJ2-2; 10 positions agree with TRBD1. J was trimmed by 2 bases and V by 6 bases; bases with no gene match: 10. This CDR3 region has 17 residues. Germline assignment: CDR1 SGHRS and CDR2 YFSETQ. The CDR3 region is CASTRPRQGANTGELFF. The CDR3, as DNA: TGCGCCAGCACTAGGCCCCGACAGGGGGCCAACACCGGGGAGCTGTTTTTT.

This sequence joins TRBV27 and TRBJ2-5, with 7 bases identical to TRBD2. J gave up 4 bases and V 4 bases, and 0 bases lay outside the gene matches. The germline gives CDR1 MNHEY, CDR2 SMNVEV (reference sequence). The length of the CDR3 is 12 residues. CDR3 in amino acids: CASSWGGETQYF. The CDR3 DNA sequence: TGTGCCAGCAGTTGGGGGGGAGAGACCCAGTACTTC.

Of note for this clone: The CDR3 ends on some other residue instead of the conserved phenylalanine or tryptophan, so this is likely a read error. No DNA is shown, since the ends of the CDR3 on it are uncertain; the CDR3 is the one TCRdb lists. The J gene is TRBJ1-1, the V gene TRBV28; TRBD1, the D gene given by the table, was not confirmed from the DNA. Including both end residues, the CDR3 is 12 amino acids long. Germline CDR1 MDHEN, CDR2 SYDVKM. This CDR3 reads CASSFGTGLGVY.

This chain links TRBV2 with TRBJ2-5; D is perhaps TRBD1 (6 bases). Trimming cost V 4 bases and J 4 bases, with 16 bases left between them. This CDR3 has 15 amino acids. Germline V gene lookup returns CDR1 SNHLY and CDR2 FYNNEI. CDR3 bases: TGTGCCAGCAGTGGAGTGGGGGCCGTAGGAGAGACCCAGTACTTC. Encoded protein: CASSGVGAVGETQYF.

V is TRBV5-1 and J is TRBJ1-4; tentative D call: TRBD1 (5 bases). Germline V gene lookup returns CDR1 SGHRS and CDR2 YFSETQ. The CDR3 has 16 amino acids. V gave up 3 bases and J gave up 0 bases, with 12 bases separating them. This CDR3 is CASSSLTDATNEKLFF. CDR3 bases: TGCGCCAGCAGCTCCCTGACAGATGCAACTAATGAAAAACTGTTTTTT. Based on the CDR3 plus reference TRBV5-1 and TRBJ1-4, the full variable domain is KAGVTQTPRYLIKTRGQQVTLSCSPISGHRSVSWYQQTPGQGLQFLFEYFSETQRNKGNFPGRFSGRQFSNSRSEMNVSTLELGDSALYLCASSSLTDATNEKLFFGSGTQLSVL.

This chain uses TRBV5-6 with TRBJ2-2; D possibly corresponds to TRBD1 (5 bases). V gave up 0 bases and J gave up 3 bases, with 6 bases separating them. CDR1 is SGHDT, CDR2 YYEEEE, per germline. This CDR3 is built from 14 residues. CDR3 in DNA: TGTGCCAGCAGCTTGGTACAGGACACCGGGGAGCTGTTTTTT. Translated: CASSLVQDTGELFF.

The chain recombines TRBV30 with TRBJ2-6; no clear D gene. CDR1 and CDR2 from the germline V gene are GTSNPN and SVGIG (reference sequence). There are 16 residues in the CDR3. The V end lost 2 bases, the J end lost 0 bases, and 11 bases lay between the germline ends. The CDR3 DNA sequence: TGTGCCTGGAGTTCGGGTTGGTTCTCTGGGGCCAACGTCCTGACTTTC. Its protein product is CAWSSGWFSGANVLTF.

The chain is built from TRBV4-1 and TRBJ2-2; no clear D. The CDR3 spans 12 residues. Trimming shortened V by 7 bases and J by 7 bases, and 10 bases separated the two germline ends. The V gene's germline CDR1 is MGHRA and CDR2 YSYEKL. DNA of the CDR3: TGCGCCAGCATCCCCCATAGCGGGGAGCTGTTTTTT. Amino acids: CASIPHSGELFF.